This TCR beta chain originates from a study of OX40 agonist ivuxolimab in advanced cancers. If patients had autoimmune disease history or systemic immunosuppression, they were excluded. Study results and caveats: In the 0.1 to 3.0 mg/kg range, CD4+ and CD8+ blood T cells had expanded clonally by week 6. Expanded peripheral T cell antigen specificity was not determined. CD8+ T cells were the subset that, on average, had more expanded clones than CD4+.

The CDR3 runs 15 residues. CDR1 and CDR2 from the germline V gene are MDHEN and SYDVKM. Trimming at V came to 3 bases and at J to 2 bases, leaving 7 bases not matched to a gene. A word on this clone: Its antigen remains unknown.

Only in-frame clones appear in the TCRdb table, and some are missing; sequencing was by immunoSEQ multiplex PCR. This sample has approximately 80,000 clones, with 90% to 95% found just once. The TCR sequence derives from an adult with an advanced solid tumor such as melanoma, head and neck, liver or kidney cancer. The sample here was CD4+ or CD8+ T cells sorted from blood, taken in a trial of the OX40 agonist ivuxolimab. The chain is built from TRBV28 and TRBJ2-7, with TRBD2 matching over 7 bases. The DNA for the CDR3 is TGTGCCAGCAGTTTTTTAGCGGGCCTTGCCTACGAGCAGTACTTC. Encoded protein: CASSFLAGLAYEQYF.